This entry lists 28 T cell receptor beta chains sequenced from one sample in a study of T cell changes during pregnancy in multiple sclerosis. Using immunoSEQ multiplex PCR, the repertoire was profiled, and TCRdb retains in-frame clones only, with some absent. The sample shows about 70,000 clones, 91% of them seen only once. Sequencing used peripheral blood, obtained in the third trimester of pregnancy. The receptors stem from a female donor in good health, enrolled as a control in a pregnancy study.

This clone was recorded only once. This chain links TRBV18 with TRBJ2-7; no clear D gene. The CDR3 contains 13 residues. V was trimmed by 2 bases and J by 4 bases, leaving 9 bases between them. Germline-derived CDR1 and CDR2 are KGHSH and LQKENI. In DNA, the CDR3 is TGTGCCAGCTCACCAGAGAACCATTACGAGCAGTACTTC. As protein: CASSPENHYEQYF. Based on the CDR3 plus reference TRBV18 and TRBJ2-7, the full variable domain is NAGVMQNPRHLVRRRGQEARLRCSPMKGHSHVYWYRQLPEEGLKFMVYLQKENIIDESGMPKERFSAEFPKEGPSILRIQQVVRGDSAAYFCASSPENHYEQYFGPGTRLTVT.

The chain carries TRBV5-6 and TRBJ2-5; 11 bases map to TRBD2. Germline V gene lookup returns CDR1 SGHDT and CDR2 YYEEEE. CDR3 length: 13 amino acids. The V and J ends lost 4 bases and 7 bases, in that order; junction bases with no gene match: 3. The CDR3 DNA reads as TGTGCCAGCAGCACGACTAGCGGGGTGACCCAGTACTTC. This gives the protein CASSTTSGVTQYF.

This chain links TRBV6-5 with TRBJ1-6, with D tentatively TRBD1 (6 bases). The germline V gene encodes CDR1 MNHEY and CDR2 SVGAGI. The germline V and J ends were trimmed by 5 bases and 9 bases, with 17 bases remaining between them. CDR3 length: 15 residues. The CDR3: CASSGTRKGGSPLHF. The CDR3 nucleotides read TGTGCCAGCAGTGGGACACGAAAAGGCGGTTCACCCCTCCACTTT.

The CDR3 nucleotides are TGTGCCAGCAGTGAATATGGGGGCCGCCCGGGCAATGAGCAGTTCTTC. Translated, it gives CASSEYGGRPGNEQFF. This chain joins TRBV6-1 and TRBJ2-1; weak D call: TRBD1 (6 bases). The V and J ends lost 2 bases and 6 bases respectively, with 17 bases between them. The CDR3 extends over 16 amino acids. CDR1 and CDR2 from the germline V gene are MNHNS and SASEGT.

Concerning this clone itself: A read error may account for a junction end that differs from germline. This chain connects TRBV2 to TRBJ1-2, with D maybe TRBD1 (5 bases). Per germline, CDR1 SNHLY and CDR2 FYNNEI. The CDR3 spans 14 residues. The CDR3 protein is CASSMTVTIYSYTF. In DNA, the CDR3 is TGTGCCAGCAGCATGACAGTGACCATCTATAGCTACACCTTC.

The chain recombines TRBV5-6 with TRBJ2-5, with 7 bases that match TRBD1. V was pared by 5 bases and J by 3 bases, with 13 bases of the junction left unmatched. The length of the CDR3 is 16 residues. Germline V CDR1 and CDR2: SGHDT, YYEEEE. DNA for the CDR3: TGTGCCAGCAGTTCGGTGGGGTGGGACAGAGAAGAGACCCAGTACTTC. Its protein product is CASSSVGWDREETQYF. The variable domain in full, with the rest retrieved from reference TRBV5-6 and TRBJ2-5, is DAGVTQSPTHLIKTRGQQVTLRCSPKSGHDTVSWYQQALGQGPQFIFQYYEEEERQRGNFPDRFSGHQFPNYSSELNVNALLLGDSALYLCASSSVGWDREETQYFGPGTRLLVL.

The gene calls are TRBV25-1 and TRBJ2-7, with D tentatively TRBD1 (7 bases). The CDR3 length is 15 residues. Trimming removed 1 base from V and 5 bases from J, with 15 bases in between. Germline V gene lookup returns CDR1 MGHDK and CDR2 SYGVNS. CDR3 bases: TGTGCCAGCAGTGAATTGGTCACAGGGGAGGACGAGCAGTACTTC. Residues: CASSELVTGEDEQYF.

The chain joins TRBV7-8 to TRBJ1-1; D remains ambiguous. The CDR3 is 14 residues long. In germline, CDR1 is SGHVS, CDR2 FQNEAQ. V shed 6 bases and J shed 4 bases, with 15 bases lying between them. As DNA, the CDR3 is TGTGCCAGCAGACAAAACAGCGGCGGCACTGAAGCTTTCTTT. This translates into CASRQNSGGTEAFF.

As DNA, the CDR3 is TGCGCCAGCAGCCAATCGGGACAGGGGGTGACTGAAGCTTTCTTT. Its translation is CASSQSGQGVTEAFF. The chain combines TRBV5-1 with TRBJ1-1; 11 positions agree with TRBD1. Trimming removed 4 bases from V and 5 bases from J; junction bases left unmatched: 7. Germline V gene data show CDR1 as SGHRS and CDR2 as YFSETQ. The CDR3 length is 15 residues.

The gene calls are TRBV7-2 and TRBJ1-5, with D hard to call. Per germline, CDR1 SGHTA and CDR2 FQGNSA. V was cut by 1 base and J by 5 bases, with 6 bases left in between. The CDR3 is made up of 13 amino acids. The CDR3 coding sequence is TGTGCCAGCAGCTTAGATGGCTATCAGCCCCAGCATTTT. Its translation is CASSLDGYQPQHF.

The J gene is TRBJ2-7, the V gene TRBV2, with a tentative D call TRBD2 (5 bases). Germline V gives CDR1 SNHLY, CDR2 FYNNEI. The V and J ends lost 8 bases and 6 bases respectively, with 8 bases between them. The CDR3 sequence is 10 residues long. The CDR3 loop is CASDGGEQYF. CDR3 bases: TGTGCCAGCGACGGAGGCGAGCAGTACTTC.

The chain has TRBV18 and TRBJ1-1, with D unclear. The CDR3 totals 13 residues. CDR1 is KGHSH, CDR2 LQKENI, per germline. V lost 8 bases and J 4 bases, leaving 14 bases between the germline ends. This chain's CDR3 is CASATTGVTEAFF. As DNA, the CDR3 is TGTGCCAGCGCAACCACGGGAGTCACTGAAGCTTTCTTT. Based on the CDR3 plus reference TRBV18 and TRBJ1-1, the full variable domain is NAGVMQNPRHLVRRRGQEARLRCSPMKGHSHVYWYRQLPEEGLKFMVYLQKENIIDESGMPKERFSAEFPKEGPSILRIQQVVRGDSAAYFCASATTGVTEAFFGQGTRLTVV.

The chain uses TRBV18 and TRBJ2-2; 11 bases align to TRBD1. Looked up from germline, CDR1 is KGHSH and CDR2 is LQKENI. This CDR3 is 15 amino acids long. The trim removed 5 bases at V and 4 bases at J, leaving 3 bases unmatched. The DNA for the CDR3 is TGTGCCAGCTCATCGGACAGGGGGCCCACCGGGGAGCTGTTTTTT. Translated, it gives CASSSDRGPTGELFF.

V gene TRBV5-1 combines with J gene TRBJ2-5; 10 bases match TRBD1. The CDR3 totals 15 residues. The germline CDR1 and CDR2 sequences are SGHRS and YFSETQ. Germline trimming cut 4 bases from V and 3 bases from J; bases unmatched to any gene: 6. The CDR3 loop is CASSNRDRGEETQYF. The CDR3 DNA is TGCGCCAGCAGCAACCGGGACAGGGGAGAAGAGACCCAGTACTTC.

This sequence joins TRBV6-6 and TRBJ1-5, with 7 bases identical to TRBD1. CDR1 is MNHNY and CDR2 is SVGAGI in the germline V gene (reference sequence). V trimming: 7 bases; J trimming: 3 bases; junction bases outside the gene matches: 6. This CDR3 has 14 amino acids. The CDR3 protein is CASTDRPDNQPQHF. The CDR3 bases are TGTGCCAGCACGGACAGGCCCGACAATCAGCCCCAGCATTTT.

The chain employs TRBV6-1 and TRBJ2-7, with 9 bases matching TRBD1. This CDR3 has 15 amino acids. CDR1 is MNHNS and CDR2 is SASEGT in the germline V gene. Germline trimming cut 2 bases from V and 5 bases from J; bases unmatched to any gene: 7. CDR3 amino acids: CASSEIGNRGHEQYF. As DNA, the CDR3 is TGTGCCAGCAGTGAAATCGGAAACAGGGGGCACGAGCAGTACTTC.

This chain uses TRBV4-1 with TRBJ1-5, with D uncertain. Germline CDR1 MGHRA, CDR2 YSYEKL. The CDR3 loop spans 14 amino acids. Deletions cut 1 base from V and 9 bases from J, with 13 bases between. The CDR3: CASSQVRQSGPQHF. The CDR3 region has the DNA TGCGCCAGCAGCCAAGTACGCCAGTCGGGGCCCCAGCATTTT.

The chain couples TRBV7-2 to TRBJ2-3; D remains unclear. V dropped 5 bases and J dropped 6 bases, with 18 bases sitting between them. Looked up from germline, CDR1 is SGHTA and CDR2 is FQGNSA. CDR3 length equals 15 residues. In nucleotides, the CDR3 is TGTGCCAGCAGCACCAATCCCTACCCCCCGGATACGCAGTATTTT. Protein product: CASSTNPYPPDTQYF. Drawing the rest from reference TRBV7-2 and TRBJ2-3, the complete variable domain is GAGVSQSPSNKVTEKGKDVELRCDPISGHTALYWYRQSLGQGLEFLIYFQGNSAPDKSGLPSDRFSAERTGGSVSTLTIQRTQQEDSAVYLCASSTNPYPPDTQYFGPGTRLTVL.

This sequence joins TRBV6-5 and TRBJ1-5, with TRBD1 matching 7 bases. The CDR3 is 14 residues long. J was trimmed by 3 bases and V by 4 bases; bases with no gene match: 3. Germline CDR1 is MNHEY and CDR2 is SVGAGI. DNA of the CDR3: TGTGCCAGCAGTTCAGGGGGGACCAATCAGCCCCAGCATTTT. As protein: CASSSGGTNQPQHF.

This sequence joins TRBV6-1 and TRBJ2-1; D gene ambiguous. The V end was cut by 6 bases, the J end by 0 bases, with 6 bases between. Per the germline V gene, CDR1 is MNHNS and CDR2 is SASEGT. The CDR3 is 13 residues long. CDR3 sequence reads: CASSRSSYNEQFF. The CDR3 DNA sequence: TGTGCCAGCAGCCGGAGCTCCTACAATGAGCAGTTCTTC.

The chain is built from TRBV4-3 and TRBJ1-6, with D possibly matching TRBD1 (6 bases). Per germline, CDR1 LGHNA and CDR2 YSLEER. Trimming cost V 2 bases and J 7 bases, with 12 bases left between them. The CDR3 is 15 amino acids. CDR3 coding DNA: TGCGCCAGCAGCCAACAACTGGACAGAAATTCACCCCTCCACTTT. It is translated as CASSQQLDRNSPLHF.

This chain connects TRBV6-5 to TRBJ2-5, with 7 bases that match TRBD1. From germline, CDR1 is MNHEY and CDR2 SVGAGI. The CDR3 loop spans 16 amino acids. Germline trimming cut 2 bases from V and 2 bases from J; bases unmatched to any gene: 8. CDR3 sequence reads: CASSYVQGPLQETQYF. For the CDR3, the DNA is TGTGCCAGCAGTTACGTACAGGGGCCATTACAAGAGACCCAGTACTTC.

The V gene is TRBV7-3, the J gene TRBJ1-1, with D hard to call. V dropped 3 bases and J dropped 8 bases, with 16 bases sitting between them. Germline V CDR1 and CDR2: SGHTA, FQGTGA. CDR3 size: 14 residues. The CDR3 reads CASSLSGSAQEAFF. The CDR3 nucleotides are TGTGCCAGCAGCTTGAGCGGCAGCGCCCAAGAAGCTTTCTTT.

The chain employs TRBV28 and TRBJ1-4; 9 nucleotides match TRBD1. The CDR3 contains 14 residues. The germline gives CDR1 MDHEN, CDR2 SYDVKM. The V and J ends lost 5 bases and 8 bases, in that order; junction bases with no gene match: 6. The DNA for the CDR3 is TGTGCCAGCAGTCTAGGGACAGGGCGCGAAAAACTGTTTTTT. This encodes CASSLGTGREKLFF.

CDR3 nucleotide sequence: TGCGCCAGCAGCCGCTACAGGGCCGGAGGAGAGACCCAGTACTTC. Its protein is CASSRYRAGGETQYF. The V gene is TRBV4-3, the J gene TRBJ2-5; D possibly corresponds to TRBD1 (6 bases). The CDR3 loop spans 15 amino acids. From germline, CDR1 is LGHNA and CDR2 YSLEER. Trimming shortened V by 4 bases and J by 4 bases, and 16 bases separated the two germline ends.

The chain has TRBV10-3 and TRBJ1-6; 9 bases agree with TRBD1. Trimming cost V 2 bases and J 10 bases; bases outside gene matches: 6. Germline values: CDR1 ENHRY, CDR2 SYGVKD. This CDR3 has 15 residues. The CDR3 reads CAISEGDRAGSPLHF. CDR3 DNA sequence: TGTGCCATCAGTGAGGGGGACAGGGCTGGGTCACCCCTCCACTTT.

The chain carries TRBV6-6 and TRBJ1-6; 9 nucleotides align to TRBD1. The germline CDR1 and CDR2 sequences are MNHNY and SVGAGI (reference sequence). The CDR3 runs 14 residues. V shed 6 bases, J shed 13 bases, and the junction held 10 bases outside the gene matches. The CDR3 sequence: CASSKGTGRDPLHF. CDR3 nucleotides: TGTGCCAGCAGCAAAGGGACAGGGCGAGATCCCCTCCACTTT.

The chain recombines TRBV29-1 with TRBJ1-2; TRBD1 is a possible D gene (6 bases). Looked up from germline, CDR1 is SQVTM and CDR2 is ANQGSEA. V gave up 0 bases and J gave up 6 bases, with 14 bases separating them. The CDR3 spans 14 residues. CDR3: CSVEDEGEWNGYTF. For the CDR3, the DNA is TGCAGCGTTGAAGATGAGGGGGAGTGGAATGGCTACACCTTC.